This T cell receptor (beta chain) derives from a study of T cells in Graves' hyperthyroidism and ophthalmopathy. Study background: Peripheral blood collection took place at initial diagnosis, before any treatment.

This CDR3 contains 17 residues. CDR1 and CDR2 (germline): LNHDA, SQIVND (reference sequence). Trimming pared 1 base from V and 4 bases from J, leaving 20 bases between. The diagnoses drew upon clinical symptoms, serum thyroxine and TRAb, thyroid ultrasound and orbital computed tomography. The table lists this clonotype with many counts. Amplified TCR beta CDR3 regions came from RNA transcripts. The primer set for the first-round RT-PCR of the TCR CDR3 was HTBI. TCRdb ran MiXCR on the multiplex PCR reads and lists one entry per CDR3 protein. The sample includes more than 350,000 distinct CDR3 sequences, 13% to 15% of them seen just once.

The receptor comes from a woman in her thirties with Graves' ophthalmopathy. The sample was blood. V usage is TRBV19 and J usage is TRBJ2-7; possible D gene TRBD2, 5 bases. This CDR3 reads CASSIGRSGGTGYEQYF. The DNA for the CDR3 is TGTGCCAGTAGTATAGGACGCAGTGGAGGTACCGGGTACGAGCAGTACTTC.